These 12 T cell receptor beta chains share one sample of origin, sequenced in a study of blood T cells in healthy people across ages (dated by TCRdb to the mid-2010s). Receptor libraries were prepared by 5' RACE. Sequenced using an Illumina HiSeq 2500. A second PCR of roughly 6 to 12 cycles was run with a J-beta primer mix and a sample-barcoded 5' primer. TCRdb redid the processing of the public reads, applying fastp at Q25 and MiXCR, and retained in-frame beta chains. Each CDR3 protein appears once, grouped with its most common genes and DNA. Counted in this sample were about 1.8 million distinct CDR3 sequences; roughly 50% of them appeared once. The ten largest clones represent 2.1% of the sample. Material: blood. The receptors shown here come from a woman aged 40-49 years in good health.

This clonotype showed up just a few times. V is TRBV5-1 and J is TRBJ2-7; 8 nucleotides align to TRBD1. The CDR3 has 15 amino acids. The ends lost 3 bases at V and 3 bases at J; junction bases unmatched: 8. Germline loops: CDR1 SGHRS, CDR2 YFSETQ. Here the CDR3 reads CASSWADRVNYEQYF. In nucleotides, the CDR3 is TGCGCCAGCAGCTGGGCGGACAGGGTGAACTACGAGCAGTACTTC.

This clonotype was seen a handful of times. The V gene is TRBV20-1, the J gene TRBJ2-4; perhaps TRBD1 as D (5 bases). Trimming took off 7 bases at V and 0 bases at J, with 10 bases between the two ends. Germline V lookup: CDR1 DFQATT, CDR2 SNEGSKA (reference sequence). This CDR3 contains 13 residues. The DNA for the CDR3 is TGCAGTGAACAGGAGCCAGCCAAAAACATTCAGTACTTC. Its protein is CSEQEPAKNIQYF.

This clonotype has just a few counts. The J gene is TRBJ1-6, the V gene TRBV7-9, with 7 positions matching TRBD1. Germline V gives CDR1 SEHNR, CDR2 FQNEAQ (reference sequence). This CDR3 is 17 amino acids long. V lost 2 bases to trimming and J lost 5 bases; unmatched junction nucleotides: 9. The CDR3 protein is CASSLRAGQDDNSPLHF. The CDR3 nucleotides read TGTGCCAGCAGCTTACGGGCCGGACAGGACGATAATTCACCCCTCCACTTT.

The rearrangement joins TRBV6-1 to TRBJ2-5; a weak D match, TRBD2 (5 bases). The CDR3 has 13 residues. V lost 3 bases, J lost 5 bases, and 10 bases lay in between. The germline gives CDR1 MNHNS, CDR2 SASEGT. This chain's CDR3 is CASSDLSGETQYF. DNA of the CDR3: TGTGCCAGCAGTGATCTGTCGGGGGAGACCCAGTACTTC.

The gene calls are TRBV6-2 or TRBV6-3 and TRBJ1-2; TRBD1 might be the D (5 bases). The CDR3 is made up of 14 amino acids. Trimming pared 6 bases from V and 2 bases from J, leaving 13 bases between. Germline V lookup: CDR1 MNHEY, CDR2 SVGEGT. The CDR3: CASSRQRQNYGYTF. The CDR3 DNA follows: TGTGCCAGCAGCCGACAGCGCCAAAACTATGGCTACACCTTC.

Worth noting for this clonotype: A much larger clone lies one base from this, so it may be a read error. The chain uses TRBV20-1 and TRBJ2-5; unclear D gene. CDR3 length: 15 residues. Trimming removed 3 bases at V and 11 bases at J, with 25 bases between. The germline V gene has CDR1 DFQATT and CDR2 SNEGSKA (reference sequence). The CDR3 is CSASQADISYNEQYF. The CDR3 bases are TGCAGTGCTAGCCAGGCTGATATCTCCTACAATGAGCAGTACTTC.

The rearrangement links TRBV7-9 to TRBJ2-4; D unresolved. Per germline, CDR1 SEHNR and CDR2 FQNEAQ (reference sequence). The CDR3 length is 11 residues. With 6 bases removed from V and 15 bases from J, the gap between germline ends came to 15 bases. The CDR3 DNA reads as TGTGCCAGCAGTCAGGACGCCCGAAGGTACTTC. As protein: CASSQDARRYF.

Concerning this clonotype itself: One junction end does not reproduce the germline sequence, and a read error may be involved. The CDR3 DNA sequence: TGTGCTAGCAGCTTAGGGGTCTTGGGACAGGGGATGGGAGGCTACACCTTC. It yields the protein CASSLGVLGQGMGGYTF. The chain recombines TRBV7-2 with TRBJ1-2; 10 nucleotides align to TRBD1. This CDR3 is built from 17 residues. Germline CDR1 and CDR2: SGHTA and FQGNSA.

This chain links TRBV7-2 with TRBJ2-6; either TRBD1 or TRBD2 may fit D (6 bases each). This CDR3 is built from 16 residues. V was shortened by 7 bases and J by 4 bases, with 17 bases between the two germline ends. Germline CDR1 and CDR2: SGHTA and FQGNSA. As DNA, the CDR3 is TGTGCCAGCACCTCTCCGGGGGCTCCGGGGGCCAACGTCCTGACTTTC. The encoded protein is CASTSPGAPGANVLTF. Complete variable domain (other parts from reference TRBV7-2 and TRBJ2-6): GAGVSQSPSNKVTEKGKDVELRCDPISGHTALYWYRQSLGQGLEFLIYFQGNSAPDKSGLPSDRFSAERTGGSVSTLTIQRTQQEDSAVYLCASTSPGAPGANVLTFGAGSRLTVL.

This clonotype was counted ten times or more. One junction end disagrees with the germline gene, perhaps due to a read error. This chain connects TRBV5-1 to TRBJ2-1; TRBD1 aligns across 10 bases. The germline CDR1 and CDR2 sequences are SGHRS and YFSETQ. This CDR3 comprises 15 residues. CDR3 nucleotide sequence: TGTGCCAGCAGCTCACCGGGACAGGGGTACAATGAGCAGTTCTTC. It yields the protein CASSSPGQGYNEQFF.

There are a few counts of this clonotype. The J gene is TRBJ2-7, the V gene TRBV15; 8 bases align to TRBD1. Germline V gene sequence: CDR1 LNHNV, CDR2 YYDKDF (reference sequence). With V trimmed by 0 bases and J by 0 bases, 7 bases remained unmatched. This CDR3 spans 17 amino acids. CDR3 protein: CATSRDLRQGSSYEQYF. The CDR3 DNA is TGTGCCACCAGCAGAGACCTTAGACAGGGGAGCTCCTACGAGCAGTACTTC.

This rearrangement joins TRBV6-6 to TRBJ1-2, with 9 bases matching TRBD1. Germline-derived CDR1 and CDR2 are MNHNY and SVGAGI (reference sequence). CDR3 size: 15 residues. Losses at the gene ends were 10 bases for V and 8 bases for J; bases not matched to a gene: 17. The DNA for the CDR3 is TGTGCCACTATAACGGGACAGGGAAATTCCCAAGGCTACACCTTC. This encodes CATITGQGNSQGYTF.